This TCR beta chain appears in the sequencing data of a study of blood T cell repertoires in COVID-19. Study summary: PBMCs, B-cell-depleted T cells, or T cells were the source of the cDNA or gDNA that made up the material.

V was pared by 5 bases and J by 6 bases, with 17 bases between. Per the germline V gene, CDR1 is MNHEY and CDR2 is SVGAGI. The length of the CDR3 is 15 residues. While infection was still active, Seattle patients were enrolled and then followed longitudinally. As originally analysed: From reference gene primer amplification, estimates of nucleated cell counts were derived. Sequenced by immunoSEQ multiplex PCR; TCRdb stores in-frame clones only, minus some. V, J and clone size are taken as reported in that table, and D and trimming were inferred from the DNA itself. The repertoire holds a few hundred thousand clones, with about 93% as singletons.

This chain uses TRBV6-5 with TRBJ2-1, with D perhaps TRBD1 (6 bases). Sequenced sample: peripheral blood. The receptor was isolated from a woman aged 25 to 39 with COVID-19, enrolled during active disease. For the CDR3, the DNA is TGTGCCAGCAGTCTCGTCAGGGGTATATCCAATGAGCAGTTCTTC. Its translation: CASSLVRGISNEQFF.